Only a few counts were recorded for the clone carrying this T cell receptor (beta chain). Its antigen is still unknown. These data originate in a study of identical twins. General study points: Modeled out-of-frame TCR alpha sharing in monozygotic twins fell below observed levels.

TCRdb re-called the 5' RACE reads through MiXCR, storing one row per CDR3 protein. The sample lists roughly 720,000 distinct CDR3 sequences, 15% to 20% occurring once. Germline V lookup: CDR1 MNHEY, CDR2 SVGAGI. The CDR3 contains 15 residues. V lost 0 bases, J lost 0 bases, and 9 bases lay in between. These sequences were also reported in another study, on T cells expressing NK-cell markers. That investigation notes: These clonotypes additionally ranked first within the CD3+CD56-NKG2C+ fraction of a handful of donors.

The sequence was obtained from a young woman in good health. Sequencing used PBMCs. This chain connects TRBV6-5 to TRBJ2-7; the D is unclear. This chain's CDR3 is CASSYSPRSSYEQYF. The CDR3 DNA reads TGTGCCAGCAGTTACTCGCCACGGAGCTCCTACGAGCAGTACTTC.